The 8 T cell receptor beta chains listed next were all sequenced from one sample in a study of T-cell memory formation after mild COVID-19. Using its own MiXCR run on the 5' RACE reads, TCRdb lists one record per CDR3 protein. In the table there are about 350,000 distinct CDR3 sequences, 13% to 15% of which are singletons. The sequenced material came from PBMCs or a T cell subset sorted from them (not recorded which). The receptors originated from a man aged 18 to 29 who had mild COVID-19 (a few samples of this study predate the infection). Cell type and time point are not known.

The V gene is TRBV6-2 or TRBV6-3, the J gene TRBJ2-3; the D gene is possibly TRBD1 (7 bases). The germline CDR1 and CDR2 sequences are MNHEY and SVGEGT. V dropped 5 bases and J dropped 4 bases, with 25 bases sitting between them. The CDR3 is 18 amino acids. CDR3 in amino acids: CASSTRTGGFSGPDTQYF. The CDR3 DNA is TGTGCCAGCAGTACCCGGACAGGAGGGTTTTCAGGACCAGATACGCAGTATTTT.

The gene calls are TRBV12-3 or TRBV12-4 and TRBJ1-1; perhaps TRBD1 as D (5 bases). Trimming removed 7 bases at V and 4 bases at J, with 16 bases between. The CDR3 has 14 amino acids. In DNA form, the CDR3 reads TGTGCCAGCACCTTGGAGGGGTATGGCACTGAAGCTTTCTTT. Encoded protein: CASTLEGYGTEAFF.

This clonotype has just a few counts. The chain has TRBV5-1 and TRBJ2-5, with D tentatively TRBD1 or TRBD2 (5 bases each). Trimming removed 3 bases from V and 5 bases from J, with 17 bases in between. Germline CDR1 reads SGHRS; CDR2 reads YFSETQ. This CDR3 is 15 amino acids long. As DNA, the CDR3 is TGCGCCAGCAGCTGGACAACGGGACCCGGGGAGACCCAGTACTTC. Its translation: CASSWTTGPGETQYF.

This clonotype was counted between two and nine times. The V and J genes are TRBV3-1 and TRBJ1-2; D call uncertain. Germline V gene data show CDR1 as LGHDT and CDR2 as YNNKEL (reference sequence). V was pared by 0 bases and J by 1 base, with 12 bases between. The CDR3 runs to 16 residues. The CDR3 DNA follows: TGTGCCAGCAGCCAAGACGGGCGGGCGGTTAACTATGGCTACACCTTC. Protein product: CASSQDGRAVNYGYTF.

This clonotype was found a few times. V usage is TRBV21-1 and J usage is TRBJ1-3. TRBV21-1 counts as a pseudogene. The CDR3 is made up of 12 amino acids. The CDR3, as DNA: TGTGCCAGCAGCAAGTTGTTAAACACCATATATTTT. This sequence encodes CASSKLLNTIYF.

The V and J genes are TRBV7-2 and TRBJ1-4; no clear D gene. This CDR3 has 11 amino acids. The V gene lost 5 bases and the J gene lost 8 bases, with 6 bases spanning the gap. Per the germline V gene, CDR1 is SGHTA and CDR2 is FQGNSA. The CDR3 here is CASSAGEKLFF. The CDR3 nucleotides are TGTGCCAGCAGCGCGGGGGAAAAACTGTTTTTT. The full variable domain, rest sourced from reference TRBV7-2 and TRBJ1-4, is GAGVSQSPSNKVTEKGKDVELRCDPISGHTALYWYRQSLGQGLEFLIYFQGNSAPDKSGLPSDRFSAERTGGSVSTLTIQRTQQEDSAVYLCASSAGEKLFFGSGTQLSVL.

Note on this clonotype: An end of the junction does not agree with germline; a read error may underlie this. The V call is TRBV7-2, the J call TRBJ1-2; possibly TRBD1 for D (6 bases). This CDR3 is 15 amino acids long. Per the germline V gene, CDR1 is SGHTA and CDR2 is FQGNSA. Here the CDR3 reads CASSLERGAGYGFTF. Written as DNA, the CDR3 is TGTGCCAGCAGCTTAGAAAGGGGGGCAGGCTATGGCTTCACCTTC.

The V gene is TRBV7-2, the J gene TRBJ1-3, with TRBD1 matching over 8 bases. The V gene's germline CDR1 is SGHTA and CDR2 FQGNSA. With V trimmed by 5 bases and J by 8 bases, 8 bases remained unmatched. There are 14 residues in the CDR3. This chain's CDR3 is CASSRGQGWDTIYF. The CDR3 DNA is TGTGCCAGCAGCCGAGGACAGGGTTGGGACACCATATATTTT.